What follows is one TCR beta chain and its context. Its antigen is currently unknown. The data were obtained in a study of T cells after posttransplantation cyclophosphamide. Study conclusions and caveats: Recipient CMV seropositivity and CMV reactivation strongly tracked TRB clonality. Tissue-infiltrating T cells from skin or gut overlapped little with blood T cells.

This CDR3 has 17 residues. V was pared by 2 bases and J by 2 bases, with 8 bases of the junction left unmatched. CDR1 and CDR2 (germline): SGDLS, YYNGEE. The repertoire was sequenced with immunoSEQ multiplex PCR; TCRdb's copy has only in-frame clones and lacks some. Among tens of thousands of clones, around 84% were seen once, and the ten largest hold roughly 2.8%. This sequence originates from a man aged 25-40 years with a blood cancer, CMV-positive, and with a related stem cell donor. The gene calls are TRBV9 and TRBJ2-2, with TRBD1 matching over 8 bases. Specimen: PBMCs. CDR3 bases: TGTGCCAGCAGCGTCCCGCGCGGACAGGGCAACACCGGGGAGCTGTTTTTT. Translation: CASSVPRGQGNTGELFF.